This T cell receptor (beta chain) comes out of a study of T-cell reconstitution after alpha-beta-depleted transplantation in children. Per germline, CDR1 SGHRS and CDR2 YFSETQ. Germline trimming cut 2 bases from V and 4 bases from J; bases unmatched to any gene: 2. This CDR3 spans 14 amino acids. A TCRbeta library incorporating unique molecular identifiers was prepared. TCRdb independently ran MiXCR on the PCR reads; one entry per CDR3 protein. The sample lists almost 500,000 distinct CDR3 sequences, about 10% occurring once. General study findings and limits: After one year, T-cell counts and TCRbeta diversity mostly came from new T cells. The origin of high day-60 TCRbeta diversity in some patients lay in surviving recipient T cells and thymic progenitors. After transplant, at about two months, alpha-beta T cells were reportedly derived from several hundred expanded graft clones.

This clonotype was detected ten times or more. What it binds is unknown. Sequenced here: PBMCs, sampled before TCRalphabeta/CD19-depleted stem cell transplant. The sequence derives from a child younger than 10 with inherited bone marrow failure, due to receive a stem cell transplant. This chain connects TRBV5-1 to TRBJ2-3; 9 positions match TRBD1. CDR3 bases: TGCGCCAGCAGCTTAACAGGGGGCGCAGATACGCAGTATTTT. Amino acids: CASSLTGGADTQYF.